The source of this TCR beta chain is a study of response to subunit inactivated influenza vaccine. TCRdb reanalysed the RT-PCR reads using MiXCR and keeps one entry per CDR3 protein. This table has around 650,000 distinct CDR3 sequences, 15% to 17% appearing once. Germline assignment: CDR1 SGHTA and CDR2 FQGNSA. The CDR3 is 16 residues long. Trimming at V came to 5 bases and at J to 7 bases, leaving 7 bases not matched to a gene. The sequencing used PBMCs from blood, collected 11 to 12 days after vaccination. The sequence derives from a man aged 50 to 59 who received an inactivated influenza vaccine. The chain links TRBV7-2 to TRBJ2-1; TRBD2 agrees at 14 bases. In DNA, the CDR3 is TGTGCCAGCAGCCCCGGACTAGCGGGGGGATTGAATGAGCAGTTCTTC. It encodes CASSPGLAGGLNEQFF. Looking up the rest from reference TRBV7-2 and TRBJ2-1 gives the full variable domain: GAGVSQSPSNKVTEKGKDVELRCDPISGHTALYWYRQSLGQGLEFLIYFQGNSAPDKSGLPSDRFSAERTGGSVSTLTIQRTQQEDSAVYLCASSPGLAGGLNEQFFGPGTRLTVL.